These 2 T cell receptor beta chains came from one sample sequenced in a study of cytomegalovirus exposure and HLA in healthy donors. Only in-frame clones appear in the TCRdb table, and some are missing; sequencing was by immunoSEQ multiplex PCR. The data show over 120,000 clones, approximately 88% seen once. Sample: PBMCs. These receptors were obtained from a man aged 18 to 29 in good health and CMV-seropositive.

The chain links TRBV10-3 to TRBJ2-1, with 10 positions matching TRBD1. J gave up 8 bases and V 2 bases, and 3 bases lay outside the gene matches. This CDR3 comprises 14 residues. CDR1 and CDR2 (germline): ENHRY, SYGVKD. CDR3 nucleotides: TGTGCCATCAGTGAGGCCGGGACAGGGGATGAGCAGTTCTTC. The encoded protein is CAISEAGTGDEQFF.

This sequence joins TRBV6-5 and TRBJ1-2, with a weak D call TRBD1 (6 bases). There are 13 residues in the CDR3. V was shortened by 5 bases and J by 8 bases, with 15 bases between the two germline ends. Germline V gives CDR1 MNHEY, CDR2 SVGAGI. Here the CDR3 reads CASSRTALSGYTF. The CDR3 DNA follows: TGTGCCAGCAGTAGGACAGCTTTGAGCGGCTACACCTTC.